The 23 T cell receptor beta chains presented below share a single source sample, sequenced in a study of T cells in Graves' hyperthyroidism and ophthalmopathy. From RNA transcripts, TCR beta CDR3 regions were amplified. The HTBI primer set served for first-round RT-PCR of the TCR CDR3. One entry per CDR3 protein results from TCRdb running MiXCR on the multiplex PCR reads. Of about 420,000 distinct CDR3 sequences in the sample, 15% to 18% were seen once. Sequencing was carried out using blood. These receptors came from a young woman with Graves' hyperthyroidism.

Turning to this clonotype: A much more abundant neighbour one base away suggests this may be a read error. The chain links TRBV12-5 to TRBJ1-1, with TRBD1 identical over 7 bases. The trim removed 0 bases at V and 7 bases at J, leaving 8 bases unmatched. The CDR3 contains 15 residues. Looked up from germline, CDR1 is LGHNT and CDR2 is FRNRAP. The DNA of the CDR3 is TGTGCTAGTGGTTTGGTACTGATGAACAGGGGTGAAGCTTTCTTT. This translates into CASGLVLMNRGEAFF.

This chain uses TRBV2 with TRBJ2-2; 8 bases map to TRBD2. The junction had 7 bases not matched to a gene; V was cut back by 6 bases and J by 7 bases. The CDR3 has 14 residues. Germline V gene lookup returns CDR1 SNHLY and CDR2 FYNNEI. CDR3: CASSGGGGSGELFF. Written as DNA, the CDR3 is TGTGCCAGCAGCGGGGGGGGGGGCAGCGGGGAGCTGTTTTTT.

Details on this clonotype: This may arise from a read error, as a much more abundant clone is one base away. This is likely a read error, given that the CDR3 carries no conserved phenylalanine or tryptophan at its end. CDR3 nucleotides: TGTGCCAGCAGACGCAAGCGGGAGGTCACCTACGAGCAGTACCTC. Translated: CASRRKREVTYEQYL. The chain has TRBV3-1 and TRBJ2-7; 9 bases fit TRBD2. The V gene's germline CDR1 is LGHDT and CDR2 YNNKEL (reference sequence). V was clipped by 6 bases and J by 2 bases; unmatched bases: 8. The CDR3 is 15 residues long.

This clonotype appeared many times. The rearrangement joins TRBV24-1 to TRBJ2-3; 8 nucleotides match TRBD1. The V segment lost 5 bases and the J segment 6 bases; nucleotides outside the gene matches: 3. CDR3 length: 13 amino acids. The germline gives CDR1 KGHDR, CDR2 SFDVKD. The CDR3 loop reads CATSGRTGDTQYF. CDR3 in DNA: TGTGCCACCAGTGGCCGGACAGGGGATACGCAGTATTTT.

The chain's CDR3 is CSAESEGSWENIQYF. Here the CDR3 DNA reads TGCAGTGCAGAATCGGAGGGCAGTTGGGAAAACATTCAGTACTTC. This chain joins TRBV20-1 and TRBJ2-4, with TRBD2 as a possible D gene (6 bases). CDR3 length equals 15 residues. The ends were cut back, 6 bases at V and 5 bases at J, with 20 bases in the middle. The germline gives CDR1 DFQATT, CDR2 SNEGSKA (reference sequence).

The chain has TRBV20-1 and TRBJ1-1, with D uncertain. CDR3 length: 12 amino acids. The germline CDR1 and CDR2 sequences are DFQATT and SNEGSKA (reference sequence). Trimming left V 1 base short and J 5 bases short, with 8 bases between. CDR3 sequence (DNA): TGCAGTGCTAGAGCCGGATGGACTGAAGCTTTCTTT. The encoded protein is CSARAGWTEAFF.

This clonotype was recorded many times. The rearrangement uses TRBV30 and TRBJ1-5, with no clear D. V shed 5 bases and J shed 0 bases, with 11 bases lying between them. Looked up from germline, CDR1 is GTSNPN and CDR2 is SVGIG (reference sequence). The length of the CDR3 is 14 residues. The CDR3 nucleotides are TGTGCCTGGTCCGACTTCCTTAGCAATCAGCCCCAGCATTTT. It specifies CAWSDFLSNQPQHF.

Many counts were recorded for this clonotype. V and J are TRBV6-1 and TRBJ2-2, with 10 bases that match TRBD1. V lost 5 bases to trimming and J lost 4 bases; unmatched junction nucleotides: 7. CDR1 and CDR2 from the germline V gene are MNHNS and SASEGT. This CDR3 has 16 residues. CDR3 loop: CASSRPGQGFTGELFF. The CDR3 coding sequence is TGTGCCAGCAGTCGACCGGGACAGGGGTTCACCGGGGAGCTGTTTTTT.

In this sample, this clonotype turned up many times. The V gene is TRBV6-2 or TRBV6-3, the J gene TRBJ2-1; a weak D match, TRBD2 (6 bases). Trimming pared 6 bases from V and 4 bases from J, leaving 19 bases between. CDR3 length: 16 residues. The V gene's germline CDR1 is MNHEY and CDR2 SVGEGT. The CDR3 nucleotides are TGTGCCAGCAGCCGGCCGGGAGTAGGCGGTTACAATGAGCAGTTCTTC. Its translation is CASSRPGVGGYNEQFF.

This chain joins TRBV27 and TRBJ1-1; D is unresolved. Germline V lookup: CDR1 MNHEY, CDR2 SMNVEV (reference sequence). The CDR3 is 13 amino acids. V was shortened by 7 bases and J by 0 bases, with 9 bases between the two germline ends. The CDR3 nucleotides are TGTGCCAGCATGGGCGTCATGAACACTGAAGCTTTCTTT. Its protein is CASMGVMNTEAFF.

This clonotype showed up many times. This rearrangement joins TRBV18 to TRBJ2-1, with TRBD1 identical over 8 bases. Germline CDR1 KGHSH, CDR2 LQKENI. After removal of 6 bases from V and 10 bases from J, the junction contained 5 bases not matched to a gene. The CDR3 contains 12 residues. This CDR3 is CASSEDRAEQFF. The CDR3 DNA reads as TGTGCCAGCTCGGAGGACAGGGCAGAGCAGTTCTTC.

This clonotype was seen ten or more times. V usage is TRBV2 and J usage is TRBJ2-1; the match to TRBD2 covers 8 bases. The CDR3 consists of 13 residues. CDR1 and CDR2 (germline): SNHLY, FYNNEI. Trimming removed 6 bases from V and 6 bases from J; junction bases left unmatched: 4. The CDR3 here is CASSALAGNEQFF. The DNA of the CDR3 is TGTGCCAGCAGCGCTCTAGCGGGCAATGAGCAGTTCTTC.

This clonotype showed up many times. The rearrangement uses TRBV20-1 and TRBJ2-7, with D hard to call. Germline loops: CDR1 DFQATT, CDR2 SNEGSKA (reference sequence). Trimming pared 0 bases from V and 9 bases from J, leaving 9 bases between. The CDR3 is 11 residues long. For the CDR3, the DNA is TGCAGTGCTAGAGATACCCTCGGGCAGTACTTC. Translated: CSARDTLGQYF.

The V call is TRBV19, the J call TRBJ2-7, with D uncertain. The CDR3 covers 12 residues. Germline assignment: CDR1 LNHDA and CDR2 SQIVND (reference sequence). Trimming stripped 2 bases from V and 4 bases from J, with 6 bases between. As DNA, the CDR3 is TGTGCCAGTAGTATATTGGGATACGAGCAGTACTTC. This sequence encodes CASSILGYEQYF.

The table lists this clonotype with many counts. V gene TRBV7-3 combines with J gene TRBJ2-1, with D unclear. Germline V gene data show CDR1 as SGHTA and CDR2 as FQGTGA. The CDR3 spans 16 residues. Between the trimmed V and J ends, which lost 2 bases and 2 bases, there was a span of 13 bases. The CDR3 bases are TGTGCCAGCAGCTTATTGGGTCAACAAGCCTACAATGAGCAGTTCTTC. It translates to CASSLLGQQAYNEQFF.

This clonotype was seen a few times. A much larger clonotype is one base distant, so this may be a read error. The genes are TRBV2 and TRBJ2-3; D remains ambiguous. The CDR3 length is 12 residues. The germline V gene has CDR1 SNHLY and CDR2 FYNNEI. The V and J ends lost 6 bases and 2 bases respectively, with 6 bases between them. The CDR3 region is CASRADTDTQYF. The CDR3 DNA follows: TGTGCCAGCAGGGCTGACACAGATACGCAGTATTTT.

Worth noting for this clonotype: It may be a read error: a sequence one base away is much more abundant. As DNA, the CDR3 is TGTGCCAGCAGCCACCCGGGACACCTATATGGCTACACCTTC. Translation gives CASSHPGHLYGYTF. This rearrangement joins TRBV3-1 to TRBJ1-2; maybe TRBD1 (6 bases). The CDR3 is made up of 14 amino acids. Trimming pared 3 bases from V and 5 bases from J, leaving 13 bases between. Germline V gene data show CDR1 as LGHDT and CDR2 as YNNKEL (reference sequence). The full variable domain, completed using reference TRBV3-1 and TRBJ1-2, is DTAVSQTPKYLVTQMGNDKSIKCEQNLGHDTMYWYKQDSKKFLKIMFSYNNKELIINETVPNRFSPKSPDKAHLNLHINSLELGDSAVYFCASSHPGHLYGYTFGSGTRLTVV.

This clonotype was seen at least ten times. This chain connects TRBV11-3 to TRBJ2-1, with a weak D call TRBD2 (5 bases). From germline, CDR1 is SGHNT and CDR2 YENEEA. This CDR3 has 16 amino acids. V was shortened by 2 bases and J by 7 bases, with 18 bases between the two germline ends. The CDR3: CASSLSDFGEKNEQFF. The CDR3 DNA is TGTGCCAGCAGCTTATCGGACTTTGGGGAGAAGAATGAGCAGTTCTTC.

The sample holds many counts of this clonotype. This chain connects TRBV18 to TRBJ2-3; D call uncertain. The CDR3 runs 14 residues. Germline assignment: CDR1 KGHSH and CDR2 LQKENI. V lost 3 bases, J lost 4 bases, and 11 bases lay in between. The CDR3 sequence: CASSPEGIPDTQYF. The CDR3 region has the DNA TGTGCCAGCTCACCTGAAGGGATACCAGATACGCAGTATTTT.

The V call is TRBV4-1, the J call TRBJ1-4, with D possibly being TRBD1 (5 bases). Trimming took off 2 bases at V and 2 bases at J, with 12 bases between the two ends. CDR1 is MGHRA, CDR2 YSYEKL, per germline. The CDR3 is made up of 16 amino acids. The CDR3 here is CASSQWGKATNEKLFF. The CDR3 DNA sequence: TGCGCCAGCAGCCAATGGGGGAAAGCGACTAATGAAAAACTGTTTTTT.

This chain joins TRBV9 and TRBJ2-2, with 8 bases lining up with TRBD2. In germline, CDR1 is SGDLS, CDR2 YYNGEE. Germline trimming cut 4 bases from V and 4 bases from J; bases unmatched to any gene: 9. The CDR3 consists of 16 residues. This chain's CDR3 is CASSFLESGSTGELFF. The CDR3 DNA sequence: TGTGCCAGCAGCTTCTTAGAAAGCGGGAGCACCGGGGAGCTGTTTTTT. The entire variable domain, with the rest obtained from reference TRBV9 and TRBJ2-2, is as follows: DSGVTQTPKHLITATGQRVTLRCSPRSGDLSVYWYQQSLDQGLQFLIQYYNGEERAKGNILERFSAQQFPDLHSELNLSSLELGDSALYFCASSFLESGSTGELFFGEGSRLTVL.

The sample holds many counts of this clonotype. The chain employs TRBV4-1 and TRBJ2-7; D perhaps matches TRBD1 (8 bases). The CDR3 loop spans 16 amino acids. The germline V and J ends were trimmed by 1 base and 0 bases, with 13 bases remaining between them. CDR1 and CDR2 (germline): MGHRA, YSYEKL. CDR3 sequence (DNA): TGCGCCAGCAGCCAAGTTAACAGGGGGGGCTCCTACGAGCAGTACTTC. It encodes CASSQVNRGGSYEQYF.

This clonotype has a count of ten or more. The chain joins TRBV3-1 to TRBJ2-1; TRBD2 agrees at 13 bases. Germline lookup yields CDR1 LGHDT and CDR2 YNNKEL (reference sequence). After removal of 6 bases from V and 6 bases from J, the junction contained 2 bases not matched to a gene. There are 14 residues in the CDR3. The chain's CDR3 is CASRTSGGGNEQFF. CDR3 DNA sequence: TGTGCCAGCAGAACTAGCGGGGGGGGCAATGAGCAGTTCTTC.